Listed below are T cell receptor beta chains from one sample, sequenced in a study of T cells in Graves' hyperthyroidism and ophthalmopathy. Using its own MiXCR run on the multiplex PCR reads, TCRdb lists one record per CDR3 protein. The table has around 760,000 distinct CDR3 sequences, roughly 32% seen once. The sequencing input was blood. Receptors originate from a woman aged 40 to 50 with Graves' hyperthyroidism. The CDR3 runs from the conserved cysteine through the conserved F or W. The D gene is left open where the match is weak. Where a row states a size, it is once, few, many or the class of an expanded clone; other rows omit it.

clone_size | d_call | j_call | v_call | cdr3_aa | cdr3_nt
many | NA | TRBJ2-2 | TRBV7-9 | CASSFEAGNRPNTGELFF | TGTGCCAGCAGCTTTGAGGCAGGGAACCGACCGAACACCGGGGAGCTGTTTTTT
few | NA | TRBJ1-2 | TRBV7-3 | CASSLTGGARPNYGYTF | TGTGCCAGCAGCTTAACTGGGGGGGCAAGGCCAAACTATGGCTACACCTTC
many | TRBD1 | TRBJ1-5 | TRBV19 | CASSGGQGGVFQPQHF | TGTGCCAGCAGTGGGGGACAGGGAGGCGTATTTCAGCCCCAGCATTTT
few | TRBD1 | TRBJ1-4 | TRBV4-1 | CASSQGGQGAFEKLFF | TGCGCCAGCAGCCAAGGGGGACAGGGTGCTTTCGAAAAACTGTTTTTT
few | NA | TRBJ2-7 | TRBV13 | CASSLERTSGKDYEQYF | TGTGCCAGCAGCTTGGAAAGAACCTCCGGAAAGGACTACGAGCAGTACTTC
NA | NA | TRBJ1-4 | TRBV6-6 | CASSANEKLFF | TGTGCCAGCAGCGCTAATGAAAAACTGTTTTTT
NA | NA | TRBJ1-2 | TRBV12-3/TRBV12-4 | CASTAGVYGYTF | TGTGCCAGCACCGCGGGTGTCTATGGCTACACCTTC
NA | NA | TRBJ2-3 | TRBV7-9 | CASSPYTFTDTQYF | TGTGCCAGCAGCCCCTATACGTTCACAGATACGCAGTATTTT
NA | TRBD1 | TRBJ1-1 | TRBV6-1 | CASSRRTGRTEAFF | TGTGCCAGCAGCCGAAGGACAGGGCGCACTGAAGCTTTCTTT
many | NA | TRBJ1-1 | TRBV7-8 | CASKRTLNTEAFF | TGTGCCAGCAAACGGACATTGAACACTGAAGCTTTCTTT
NA | NA | TRBJ2-5 | TRBV12-3/TRBV12-4 | CASSLREKTQYF | TGTGCCAGCAGTTTACGGGAAAAGACCCAGTACTTC